This T cell receptor (beta chain) is drawn from a study of T cell repertoires in cytomegalovirus infection. As for the study in general: Public signatures in TCR beta pointed to CMV infection and matching HLA type.

V dropped 3 bases and J dropped 1; count of bases not matched to a gene: 10. Germline V gene data show CDR1 as LNHNV and CDR2 as YYDKDF (reference sequence). The CDR3 spans 17 residues. With regard to this clonotype: The antigen remains undetermined.

TCRdb passed the reads through MiXCR, listing each CDR3 protein once. The table has some 600,000 distinct CDR3 sequences, approximately 25% seen once. Study observations and caveats: The response measured ex vivo was dominated by TCR beta clonotypes (HLA-C-restricted and CMV-specific). Summed public TCR beta family frequency identified CMV carriers bearing the relevant HLA.

The TCR sequence derives from a human donor in good health (CMV status not recorded). Some clones in this sample may be carry-over from other donors' samples. This chain links TRBV15 with TRBJ1-2, with 8 bases aligning to TRBD1. Source material: CD8+ T cells from PBMCs. CDR3: CATSSDRNRGNNYGYTF. CDR3 DNA sequence: TGTGCCACCAGCAGCGACCGGAACAGGGGGAATAACTATGGCTACACCTTC.